This TCR beta chain was identified during a study of regulatory T cells in long-lasting Graves disease. Study-level information: In persistent Graves' disease, antithyroid drugs had been taken for over 5 years and TSH receptor antibodies stayed positive. Study-level points and caveats: Investigators studied peripheral blood only, not thyroid tissue. The number of shared public clonotypes was higher in persistent patients (approximately 3,000) than new patients (approximately 1,000).

Relying on iRepertoire HTBI primers and Arm-PCR of CDR3 regions, the team built TCR beta libraries. Each CDR3 protein gets one entry after TCRdb re-called the multiplex PCR reads with MiXCR. The table has fewer than 450,000 distinct CDR3 sequences, about 20% seen once. Time point noted: persistent/refractory GD, antithyroid drugs over 5 years with positive TRAb. PBMC-derived RNA was used for the TCR library. The EDTA tubes were filled with roughly 10 milliliters of drawn peripheral blood. This clonotype has at least ten counts. Its cognate antigen is unknown. The CDR3 is 17 residues long. V lost 2 bases to trimming and J lost 1 base, with 17 bases between them. Per the germline V gene, CDR1 is LGHDT and CDR2 is YNNKEL (reference sequence).

The source of this sequence is a female donor with Graves disease. The sample was peripheral blood mononuclear cells (PBMCs), taken when the disease was refractory, from a patient treated with antithyroid drugs. V is TRBV3-1 and J is TRBJ2-5; no clear D. The CDR3 coding sequence is TGTGCCAGCAGCCAAAGTATCAGACGTCAACCCCAAGAGACCCAGTACTTC. Encoded protein: CASSQSIRRQPQETQYF.